This T cell receptor beta chain was documented in a study of T-cell memory formation after mild COVID-19. The CDR3 consists of 14 residues. Trimming removed 8 bases from V and 2 bases from J, with 15 bases in between. Germline V gene lookup returns CDR1 LNHNV and CDR2 YYDKDF (reference sequence). 5'RACE with constant-segment primers built TCRalpha and TCRbeta cDNA libraries with UMIs. One entry per CDR3 protein, called by TCRdb with MiXCR from the 5' RACE reads. Here the sample spans approximately 260,000 distinct CDR3 sequences, less than 20% being singletons. Sample: PBMCs or a T cell subset sorted from them (not recorded which). The V and J genes are TRBV15 and TRBJ2-5, with D maybe TRBD1 (6 bases). The receptor was isolated from a man aged 18 to 30 who had mild COVID-19 (a few samples of this study predate the infection). Cell type and time point are not known. The CDR3 protein is CATGIGQLQETQYF. Here the CDR3 DNA reads TGTGCCACCGGTATTGGACAGCTGCAAGAGACCCAGTACTTC.